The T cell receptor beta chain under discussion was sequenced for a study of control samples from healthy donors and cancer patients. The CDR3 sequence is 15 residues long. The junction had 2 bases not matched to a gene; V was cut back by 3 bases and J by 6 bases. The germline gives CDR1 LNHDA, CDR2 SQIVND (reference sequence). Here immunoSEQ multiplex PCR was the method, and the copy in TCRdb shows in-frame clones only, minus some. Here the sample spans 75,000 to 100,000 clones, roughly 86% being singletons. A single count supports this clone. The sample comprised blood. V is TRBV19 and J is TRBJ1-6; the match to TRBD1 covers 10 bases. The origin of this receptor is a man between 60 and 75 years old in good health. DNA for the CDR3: TGTGCCAGTAGTATCGGACAGGGGGTTAATTCACCCCTCCACTTT. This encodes CASSIGQGVNSPLHF.